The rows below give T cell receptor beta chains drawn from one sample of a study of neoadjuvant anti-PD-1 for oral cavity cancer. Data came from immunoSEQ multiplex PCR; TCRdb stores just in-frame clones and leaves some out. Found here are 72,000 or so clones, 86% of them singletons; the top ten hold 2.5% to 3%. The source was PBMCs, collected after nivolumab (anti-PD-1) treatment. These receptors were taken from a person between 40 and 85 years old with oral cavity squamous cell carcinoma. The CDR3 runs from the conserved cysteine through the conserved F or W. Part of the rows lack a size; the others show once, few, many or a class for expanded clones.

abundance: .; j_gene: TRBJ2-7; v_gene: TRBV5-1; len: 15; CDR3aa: CASSLDLGGPYEQYF
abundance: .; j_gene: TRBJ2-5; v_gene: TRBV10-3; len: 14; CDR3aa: CAISEAGGQETQYF
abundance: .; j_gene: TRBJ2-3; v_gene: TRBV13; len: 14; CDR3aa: CASSLGLFTDTQYF
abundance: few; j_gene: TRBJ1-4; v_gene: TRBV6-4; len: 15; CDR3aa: CASSGPRASNEKLFF
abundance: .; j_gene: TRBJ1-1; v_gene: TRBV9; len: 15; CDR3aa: CASSALGTPNTEAFF
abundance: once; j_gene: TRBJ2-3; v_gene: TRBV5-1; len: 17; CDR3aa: CASSSPPVGVSTDTQYF
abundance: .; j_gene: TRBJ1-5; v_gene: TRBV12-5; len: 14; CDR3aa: CASGIEGGNQPQHF
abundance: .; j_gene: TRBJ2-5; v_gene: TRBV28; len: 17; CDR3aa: CASSPPRRAGGLKTQYF
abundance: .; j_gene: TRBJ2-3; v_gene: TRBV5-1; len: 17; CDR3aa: CASSLAVDNTHTDTQYF
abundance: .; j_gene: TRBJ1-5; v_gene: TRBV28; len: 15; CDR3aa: CASSLGSGGNQPQHF
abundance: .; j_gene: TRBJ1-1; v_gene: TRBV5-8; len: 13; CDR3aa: CASSLGGLAEAFF
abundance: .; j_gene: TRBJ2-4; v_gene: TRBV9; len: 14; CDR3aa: CASSTEGDGNIQYF
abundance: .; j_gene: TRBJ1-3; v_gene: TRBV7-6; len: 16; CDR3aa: CASSLGSGGDGNTIYF